A selection of T cell receptor beta chains follows, all from one sample in a study of CD8+ T cells in alopecia areata. Generated by immunoSEQ multiplex PCR, the TCRdb table keeps only in-frame clones and is missing some. The profile shows 100,000 to 130,000 clones, over 80% of them singletons. This specimen was CD8+ T cells sorted from blood, taken at week 24, from a patient treated with tofacitinib. These receptors came from a human donor with alopecia areata. The CDR3 runs from the conserved cysteine through the conserved F or W. The D gene is left open where the match is weak. Size is omitted from some rows. Given values are once, few, many or a class for expanded clones.

J gene	V gene	D gene	clone size	CDR3 DNA	CDR3 protein
TRBJ2-5	TRBV5-1	.	.	TGCGCCAGCAGCTTGGTAGGGGGGCCCTCCCAAGAGACCCAGTACTTC	CASSLVGGPSQETQYF
TRBJ1-3	TRBV7-2	.	.	TGTGCCAGCAGCTTCGAGAGGGGAGTCTCTGGAAACACCATATATTTT	CASSFERGVSGNTIYF
TRBJ2-1	TRBV20-1	TRBD2	once	TGCAGTGCTAGGGGGGGGAATGAGCAGTTCTTC	CSARGGNEQFF
TRBJ2-7	TRBV4-2	.	.	TGTGCCAGCAGCCAAGAAGGCGGGACAAGCTCCTACGAGCAGTACTTC	CASSQEGGTSSYEQYF
TRBJ2-1	TRBV10-1	.	.	TGCGCCAGCAGTGAGTCGGGGCTTCTGGATGAGCAGTTCTTC	CASSESGLLDEQFF
TRBJ1-6	TRBV6-5	.	.	TGTGCCAGCAGTTACTCGGCCTCAGTGTTTTCACCCCTCCACTTT	CASSYSASVFSPLHF
TRBJ2-6	TRBV2	.	.	TGTGCCAGACAGGGTATCATCTCTGGGGCCAACGTCCTGACTTTC	CARQGIISGANVLTF
TRBJ2-1	TRBV12-5	.	.	TGTGCTAGTGGTTTGTATCTCGGCGGGGGCCCCGGATATAGTCGGAATGAGCAGTTCTTC	CASGLYLGGGPGYSRNEQFF
TRBJ1-5	TRBV10-1	.	.	TGCGCCAGCAGTTCAGCCGGGGGCCATCAGCCCCAGCATTTT	CASSSAGGHQPQHF
TRBJ1-1	TRBV30	.	.	TGTGCCTGGAGCAAGAACACTGAAGCTTTCTTT	CAWSKNTEAFF
TRBJ1-2	TRBV5-6	.	.	TGTGCCAGCAGCGTGGCTTACGGACCGCGTGATGGCTACACCTTC	CASSVAYGPRDGYTF
TRBJ2-5	TRBV19	TRBD2	.	TGTGCCAGTAGTATGGGAGGGCTTGCGACCCAGTACTTC	CASSMGGLATQYF
TRBJ2-1	TRBV6-5	.	.	TGTGCCAGCAGCCCTACAGCCTACAATGAGCAGTTCTTC	CASSPTAYNEQFF
TRBJ1-1	TRBV5-1	.	.	TGCGCCAGCAGCCCCGGGGCAGGGAACACTGAAGCTTTCTTT	CASSPGAGNTEAFF
TRBJ2-3	TRBV6-5	TRBD1	.	TGTGCCAGTCGATTCCGGGACAGGGGGGCCGATACGCAGTATTTT	CASRFRDRGADTQYF
TRBJ1-1	TRBV15	.	.	TGTGCCACCAGCAGAGAAATGCCGGAGGAGGAGTCGGTTGAAGCTTTCTTT	CATSREMPEEESVEAFF
TRBJ2-1	TRBV7-9	TRBD1	.	TGTGCCAGCAGTCCGGACAGGGCGGACAATGAGCAGTTCTTC	CASSPDRADNEQFF
TRBJ2-7	TRBV27	.	.	TGTGCCAGCAGACACGACAGCCTCTCCCTGTACGAGCAGTACTTC	CASRHDSLSLYEQYF
TRBJ1-1	TRBV7-2	.	few	TGTGCCAGCAGCTTATCCGGGGGCTTCACTGAAGCTTTCTTT	CASSLSGGFTEAFF
TRBJ1-2	TRBV2	.	.	TGTGCCAGCAGTGAAGCAGGGACCTATGGCTACACCTTC	CASSEAGTYGYTF
TRBJ2-5	TRBV4-3	TRBD2	.	TGCGCCAGCAGCCAAGATCGAGCGGGAGGGGCCCAGTACTTC	CASSQDRAGGAQYF
TRBJ2-7	TRBV6-1	TRBD1	.	TGTGCCAGCAGTGAATTTGCAGGGGGCCACGAGCAGTACTTC	CASSEFAGGHEQYF
TRBJ2-3	TRBV4-1	TRBD2	.	TGCGCCAGCAGCCAAGATGATCCTAGCGGGACCACAGATACGCAGTATTTT	CASSQDDPSGTTDTQYF
TRBJ2-1	TRBV5-1	.	once	TGCGCCAGCAGCTTGGGGGACTCCCTTAAGAATGAGCAGTTCTTC	CASSLGDSLKNEQFF
TRBJ2-1	TRBV11-3	.	.	TGTGCCAGCAGCTTAGTTACGGAGCAGTTCTTC	CASSLVTEQFF
TRBJ2-1	TRBV2	.	.	TGTGCCACCAGGGGGGGTCGGTACAATGAGCAGTTCTTC	CATRGGRYNEQFF
TRBJ2-5	TRBV5-1	.	.	TGCGCCAGCAGCTTGGGCGAAGGGCAAGAGACCCAGTACTTC	CASSLGEGQETQYF
TRBJ1-1	TRBV5-1	.	.	TGCGCCAGCAGCCCAATAGACAGGTCTCCTGGGAACACTGAAGCTTTCTTT	CASSPIDRSPGNTEAFF
TRBJ1-5	TRBV5-6	.	.	TGTGCCAGCAGCTGGGGAAATCAGCCCCAGCATTTT	CASSWGNQPQHF
TRBJ2-7	TRBV10-2	.	few	TGCGCCAGCAGTGAGGGATACGAGCAGTACTTC	CASSEGYEQYF
TRBJ1-1	TRBV5-1	.	.	TGCGCCAGCAGCTTAGGTCCGAACACTGAAGCTTTCTTT	CASSLGPNTEAFF
TRBJ2-3	TRBV23-1	.	few	TGCGCCAGCAGTCAATCTCGGAACACAGATACGCAGTATTTT	CASSQSRNTDTQYF
TRBJ2-3	TRBV6-8	TRBD2	.	TGTGCCAGCAGTTACCCGACTAGCGGGGGATACACAGATACGCAGTATTTT	CASSYPTSGGYTDTQYF
TRBJ2-1	TRBV30	.	.	TGTGCCTGGACCAAACGTCACTCGTCCTACAATGAGCAGTTCTTC	CAWTKRHSSYNEQFF
TRBJ2-3	TRBV4-1	.	.	TGCGCCAGCAGCCAAGATAATGGCGGGGCAGATACGCAGTATTTT	CASSQDNGGADTQYF
TRBJ2-7	TRBV29-1	.	.	TGCAGCGTTGGGGTGGCAGGGACCTACGAGCAGTACTTC	CSVGVAGTYEQYF
TRBJ2-7	TRBV9	TRBD2	.	TGTGCCAACAGCTCTAGGACTAGCCACTACGAGCAGTACTTC	CANSSRTSHYEQYF
TRBJ1-1	TRBV7-9	.	.	TGTGCCAGCAGCCACGCGGCAGAGCAGAACACTGAAGCTTTCTTT	CASSHAAEQNTEAFF
TRBJ2-7	TRBV27	TRBD1	few	TGTGCCAGCAGTTTAACTGGACAGGGCCTCTACGAGCAGTACTTC	CASSLTGQGLYEQYF
TRBJ2-1	TRBV6-1	.	few	TGTGCCAGCAGTGAACGGACTTTCGTTAGCTCCTACAATGAGCAGTTCTTC	CASSERTFVSSYNEQFF
TRBJ2-7	TRBV4-1	TRBD2	.	TGCGCCAGCAGCGAAAAGCGGGGGACGGACTACGAGCAGTACTTC	CASSEKRGTDYEQYF
TRBJ2-1	TRBV11-2	.	.	TGTGCCAGCAGCTTATTCCCGGCACAGGTCGGTGTTGAGCAGTTCTTC	CASSLFPAQVGVEQFF
TRBJ1-1	TRBV7-9	.	.	TGTGCCAGCAGCCATACGAACACTGAAGCTTTCTTT	CASSHTNTEAFF
TRBJ2-1	TRBV2	.	once	TGTGCCAGCGGAAGGGCCCTAGACAATGAGCAGTTCTTC	CASGRALDNEQFF
TRBJ2-5	TRBV29-1	.	.	TGCAGTGCGTCGGCTGCCACCCAAGAGACCCAGTACTTC	CSASAATQETQYF
TRBJ2-7	TRBV5-4	TRBD1	.	TGTGCCAGCAGCCCTGGTGAAAGGGGGCGAAACGAGCAGTACTTC	CASSPGERGRNEQYF